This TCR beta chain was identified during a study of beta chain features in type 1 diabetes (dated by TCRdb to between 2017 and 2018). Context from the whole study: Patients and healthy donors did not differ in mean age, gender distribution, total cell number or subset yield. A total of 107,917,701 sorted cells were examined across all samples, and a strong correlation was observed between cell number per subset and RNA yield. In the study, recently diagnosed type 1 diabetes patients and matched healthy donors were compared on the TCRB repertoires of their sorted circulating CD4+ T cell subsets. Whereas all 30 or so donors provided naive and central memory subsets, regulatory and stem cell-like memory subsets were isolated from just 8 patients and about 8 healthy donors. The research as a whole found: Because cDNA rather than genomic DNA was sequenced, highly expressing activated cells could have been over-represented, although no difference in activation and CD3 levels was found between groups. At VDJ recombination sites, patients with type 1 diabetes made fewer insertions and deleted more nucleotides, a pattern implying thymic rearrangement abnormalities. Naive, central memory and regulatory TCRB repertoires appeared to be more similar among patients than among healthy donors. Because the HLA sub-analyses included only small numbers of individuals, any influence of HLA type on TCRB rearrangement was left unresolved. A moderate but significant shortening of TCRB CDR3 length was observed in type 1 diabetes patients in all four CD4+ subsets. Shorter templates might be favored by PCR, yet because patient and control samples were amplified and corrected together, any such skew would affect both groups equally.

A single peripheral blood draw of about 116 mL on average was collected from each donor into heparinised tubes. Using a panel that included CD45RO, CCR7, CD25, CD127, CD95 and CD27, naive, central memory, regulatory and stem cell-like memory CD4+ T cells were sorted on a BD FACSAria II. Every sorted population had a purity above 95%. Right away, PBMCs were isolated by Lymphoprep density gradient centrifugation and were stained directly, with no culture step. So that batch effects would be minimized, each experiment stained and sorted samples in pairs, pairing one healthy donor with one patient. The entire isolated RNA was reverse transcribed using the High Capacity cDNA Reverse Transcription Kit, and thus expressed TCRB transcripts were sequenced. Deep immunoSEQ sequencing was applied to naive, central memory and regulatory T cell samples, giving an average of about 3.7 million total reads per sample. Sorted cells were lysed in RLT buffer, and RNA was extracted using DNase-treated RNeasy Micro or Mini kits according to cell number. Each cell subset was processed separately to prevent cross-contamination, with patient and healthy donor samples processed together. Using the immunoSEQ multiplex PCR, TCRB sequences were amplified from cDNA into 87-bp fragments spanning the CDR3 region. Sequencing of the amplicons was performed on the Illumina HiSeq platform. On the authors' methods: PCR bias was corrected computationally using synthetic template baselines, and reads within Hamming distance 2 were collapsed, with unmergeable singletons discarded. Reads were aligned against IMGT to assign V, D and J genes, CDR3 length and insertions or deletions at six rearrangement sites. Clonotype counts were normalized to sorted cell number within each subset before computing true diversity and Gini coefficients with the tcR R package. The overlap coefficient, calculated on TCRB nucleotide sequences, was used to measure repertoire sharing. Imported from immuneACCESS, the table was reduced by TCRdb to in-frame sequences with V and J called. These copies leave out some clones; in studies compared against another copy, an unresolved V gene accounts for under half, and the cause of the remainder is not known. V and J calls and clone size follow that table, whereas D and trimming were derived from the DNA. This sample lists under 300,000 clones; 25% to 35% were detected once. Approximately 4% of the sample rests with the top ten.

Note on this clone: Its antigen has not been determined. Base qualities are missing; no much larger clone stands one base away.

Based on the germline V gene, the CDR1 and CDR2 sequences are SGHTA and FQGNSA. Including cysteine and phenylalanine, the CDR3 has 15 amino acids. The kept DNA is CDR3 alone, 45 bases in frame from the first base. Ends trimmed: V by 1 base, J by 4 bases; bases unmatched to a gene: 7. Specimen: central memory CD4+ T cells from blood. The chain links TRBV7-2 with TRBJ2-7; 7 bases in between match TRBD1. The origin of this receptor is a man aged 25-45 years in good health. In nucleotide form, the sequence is TGTGCCAGCAGCTTAGATGAAAACAGGGGTTACGAGCAGTACTTC. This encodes CASSLDENRGYEQYF.